A selection of T cell receptor beta chains follows, all from one sample in a study of beta chain features in type 1 diabetes. Produced via immunoSEQ multiplex PCR; TCRdb's table is partial and in-frame only. Counted here are about 400,000 clones, roughly 12% occurring once; the ten biggest clones make up around 0.0099%. Sequenced: naive CD4+ T cells from blood. Every receptor here comes from a woman younger than 30 with type 1 diabetes. CDR3s include the opening cysteine and the closing phenylalanine or tryptophan. D genes are given only for firm matches. The size entry is marked missing in some rows and otherwise reads once, few, many or a size class.

j_call: TRBJ2-3
d_call: TRBD1
v_call: TRBV7-2
clone_size: few
cdr3_nt: TGTGCCAGCAGCTCGCCCGAGGACAGGGTAACAGATACGCAGTATTTT
cdr3_aa: CASSSPEDRVTDTQYF

j_call: TRBJ2-5
d_call: TRBD2
v_call: TRBV9
clone_size: .
cdr3_nt: TGTGCCAGCAGCGTAGCATGGGGACTAGACCAAGAGACCCAGTACTTC
cdr3_aa: CASSVAWGLDQETQYF

j_call: TRBJ2-7
d_call: .
v_call: TRBV11-2
clone_size: few
cdr3_nt: TGTGCCAGCACAGGATGGGGGGGGCCATACTCCTACGAGCAGTACTTC
cdr3_aa: CASTGWGGPYSYEQYF

j_call: TRBJ1-1
d_call: TRBD1
v_call: TRBV6-6
clone_size: few
cdr3_nt: TGTGCCAGCAGCCGCCCAGGGGGCACTGAAGCTTTCTTT
cdr3_aa: CASSRPGGTEAFF

j_call: TRBJ2-1
d_call: .
v_call: TRBV2
clone_size: few
cdr3_nt: TGTGCCAGCAGTGAACTAAGCAATGAGCAGTTCTTC
cdr3_aa: CASSELSNEQFF

j_call: TRBJ2-7
d_call: TRBD2
v_call: TRBV6-6
clone_size: few
cdr3_nt: TGTGCCAGCAGTCCGGGACTAGTGTACGAGCAGTACTTC
cdr3_aa: CASSPGLVYEQYF

j_call: TRBJ2-1
d_call: TRBD1
v_call: TRBV5-1
clone_size: .
cdr3_nt: TGCGCCAGCAGCTTGGAATTGACAGGGTTCGATGAGCAGTTCTTC
cdr3_aa: CASSLELTGFDEQFF

j_call: TRBJ2-7
d_call: TRBD1
v_call: TRBV10-3
clone_size: few
cdr3_nt: TGTGCCATCAGTGAGGGACAGGGCTACGAGCAGTACTTC
cdr3_aa: CAISEGQGYEQYF

j_call: TRBJ2-1
d_call: .
v_call: TRBV11-2
clone_size: .
cdr3_nt: TGTGCCAGCAGATCCCCTACAGGGAGCTCCTACAATGAGCAGTTCTTC
cdr3_aa: CASRSPTGSSYNEQFF

j_call: TRBJ2-7
d_call: TRBD2
v_call: TRBV18
clone_size: few
cdr3_nt: TGTGCCAGCTCACCGCCGGGGGGTGACGAGCAGTACTTC
cdr3_aa: CASSPPGGDEQYF

j_call: TRBJ2-5
d_call: .
v_call: TRBV7-8
clone_size: .
cdr3_nt: TGTGCCAGCAGCTTATTTGATCTAGAAGAGACCCAGTACTTC
cdr3_aa: CASSLFDLEETQYF

j_call: TRBJ1-4
d_call: TRBD1
v_call: TRBV29-1
clone_size: .
cdr3_nt: TGCAGCGTCACCCCGACAGGGGGACCTAATGAAAAACTGTTTTTT
cdr3_aa: CSVTPTGGPNEKLFF

j_call: TRBJ1-1
d_call: .
v_call: TRBV28
clone_size: few
cdr3_nt: TGTGCCAGCGGTTTAGGGCAGCCGAACACTGAAGCTTTCTTT
cdr3_aa: CASGLGQPNTEAFF

j_call: TRBJ1-5
d_call: .
v_call: TRBV5-6
clone_size: .
cdr3_nt: TGTGCCAGCAGCTTGGCAGGGTTTAGCAATCAGCCCCAGCATTTT
cdr3_aa: CASSLAGFSNQPQHF

j_call: TRBJ2-1
d_call: TRBD1
v_call: TRBV5-1
clone_size: few
cdr3_nt: TGCGCCAGCAGCTTGACAGGGGCCCACAATGAGCAGTTCTTC
cdr3_aa: CASSLTGAHNEQFF

j_call: TRBJ1-1
d_call: TRBD1
v_call: TRBV29-1
clone_size: .
cdr3_nt: TGCAGCGTTGTCCGACAGGGAACTGAAGCTTTCTTT
cdr3_aa: CSVVRQGTEAFF

j_call: TRBJ2-1
d_call: TRBD1
v_call: TRBV11-2
clone_size: few
cdr3_nt: TGTGCCAGCAGATACCCGCAGCACAGGGGCACCTACAATGAGCAGTTCTTC
cdr3_aa: CASRYPQHRGTYNEQFF

j_call: TRBJ2-7
d_call: TRBD2
v_call: TRBV6-6
clone_size: .
cdr3_nt: TGTGCCAGCAGTCCCCGGACTAGCGGGACTAACGAGCAGTACTTC
cdr3_aa: CASSPRTSGTNEQYF

j_call: TRBJ2-1
d_call: .
v_call: TRBV28
clone_size: .
cdr3_nt: TGTGCCAGCAGTTTAGGGGAGCTCAATGAGCAGTTCTTC
cdr3_aa: CASSLGELNEQFF

j_call: TRBJ1-2
d_call: .
v_call: TRBV5-4
clone_size: .
cdr3_nt: TGTGCCAGCAGCTTGGATCTTCAGGGCGGTGGCTACACCTTC
cdr3_aa: CASSLDLQGGGYTF

j_call: TRBJ1-2
d_call: .
v_call: TRBV19
clone_size: .
cdr3_nt: TGTGCCACCACCCCAACAGGGACGTATGGCTACACCTTC
cdr3_aa: CATTPTGTYGYTF

j_call: TRBJ2-3
d_call: TRBD2
v_call: TRBV7-2
clone_size: .
cdr3_nt: TGTGCCAGCAGCGTGGCGGGGGGTACCACAGATACGCAGTATTTT
cdr3_aa: CASSVAGGTTDTQYF

j_call: TRBJ2-1
d_call: .
v_call: TRBV11-3
clone_size: few
cdr3_nt: TGTGCCAGCAGCTTAGTAATAGCTGCCAATGAGCAGTTCTTC
cdr3_aa: CASSLVIAANEQFF

j_call: TRBJ1-2
d_call: TRBD1
v_call: TRBV7-9
clone_size: .
cdr3_nt: TGTGCCAGCAGCTTATCGCCCGGACAGGGGGTGAGTGGCTACACCTTC
cdr3_aa: CASSLSPGQGVSGYTF

j_call: TRBJ1-4
d_call: .
v_call: TRBV19
clone_size: few
cdr3_nt: TGTGCCAGTAGGGTCGGTGAAAAACTGTTTTTT
cdr3_aa: CASRVGEKLFF

j_call: TRBJ2-5
d_call: TRBD1
v_call: TRBV29-1
clone_size: few
cdr3_nt: TGCAGCGTCGCCGGGGACAGGGGTCTTGGGGAGCAGTACTTC
cdr3_aa: CSVAGDRGLGEQYF

j_call: TRBJ1-5
d_call: TRBD1
v_call: TRBV7-9
clone_size: .
cdr3_nt: TGTGCCAGCAGCTTAGGACAGGGGGTGTATCAGCCCCAGCATTTT
cdr3_aa: CASSLGQGVYQPQHF

j_call: TRBJ1-1
d_call: .
v_call: TRBV18
clone_size: .
cdr3_nt: TGTGCCAGCTTTGGGGGCAGGACGAGTACTGAAGCTTTCTTT
cdr3_aa: CASFGGRTSTEAFF

j_call: TRBJ2-2
d_call: .
v_call: TRBV7-3
clone_size: .
cdr3_nt: TGTGCCAGCAGCTTGGAGACCGGGGAGCTGTTTTTT
cdr3_aa: CASSLETGELFF

j_call: TRBJ2-5
d_call: .
v_call: TRBV5-1
clone_size: few
cdr3_nt: TGCGCCAGCAGCTTGGTCGGAGGGAGAGGGGAGACCCAGTACTTC
cdr3_aa: CASSLVGGRGETQYF

j_call: TRBJ1-1
d_call: TRBD1
v_call: TRBV5-1
clone_size: few
cdr3_nt: TGCGCCAGCAGGATAAGGGGACAGCCTAACACTGAAGCTTTCTTT
cdr3_aa: CASRIRGQPNTEAFF

j_call: TRBJ2-5
d_call: .
v_call: TRBV7-9
clone_size: few
cdr3_nt: TGTGCCAGCAGCTCAATCCCAGGGCAAGAGACCCAGTACTTC
cdr3_aa: CASSSIPGQETQYF

j_call: TRBJ2-5
d_call: .
v_call: TRBV28
clone_size: few
cdr3_nt: TGTGCCAGCAAACCGGGAGACCAAGAGACCCAGTACTTC
cdr3_aa: CASKPGDQETQYF

j_call: TRBJ2-3
d_call: TRBD1
v_call: TRBV18
clone_size: .
cdr3_nt: TGTGCCAGCTCACGGACAGGGGTTGCAGATACGCAGTATTTT
cdr3_aa: CASSRTGVADTQYF

j_call: TRBJ1-4
d_call: .
v_call: TRBV4-3
clone_size: few
cdr3_nt: TGCGCCAGCAGCCTACAGACGGCTCCTAATGAAAAACTGTTTTTT
cdr3_aa: CASSLQTAPNEKLFF

j_call: TRBJ1-2
d_call: .
v_call: TRBV11-2
clone_size: few
cdr3_nt: TGTGCCAGCAGCTTAACAGGGACGGCGGCTAACTATGGCTACACCTTC
cdr3_aa: CASSLTGTAANYGYTF

j_call: TRBJ1-5
d_call: TRBD1
v_call: TRBV10-2
clone_size: few
cdr3_nt: TGCGCCAGCAGTGAGGCGGGACAGGTTCACCAGCCCCAGCATTTT
cdr3_aa: CASSEAGQVHQPQHF

j_call: TRBJ1-1
d_call: .
v_call: TRBV29-1
clone_size: .
cdr3_nt: TGCAGCGTGAAAGTCCAGCGGAACACTGAAGCTTTCTTT
cdr3_aa: CSVKVQRNTEAFF

j_call: TRBJ1-4
d_call: .
v_call: TRBV4-1
clone_size: .
cdr3_nt: TGCGCCAGCAGCCGGACAGTGACTAATGAAAAACTGTTTTTT
cdr3_aa: CASSRTVTNEKLFF

j_call: TRBJ1-2
d_call: TRBD1
v_call: TRBV28
clone_size: .
cdr3_nt: TGTGCCAGCAGTTCCTCATCGAACAGGGGGGAATATGGCTACACCTTC
cdr3_aa: CASSSSSNRGEYGYTF

j_call: TRBJ1-4
d_call: .
v_call: TRBV18
clone_size: few
cdr3_nt: TGTGCCAGCTCATCGCTAGGGGCAGCTAATGAAAAACTGTTTTTT
cdr3_aa: CASSSLGAANEKLFF

j_call: TRBJ2-6
d_call: TRBD2
v_call: TRBV28
clone_size: .
cdr3_nt: TGTGCCAGCAGTCCCGGGGGGGCGGCCGGGGCCAACGTCCTGACTTTC
cdr3_aa: CASSPGGAAGANVLTF

j_call: TRBJ1-2
d_call: .
v_call: TRBV28
clone_size: .
cdr3_nt: TGTGCCAGCAGTCCGGGGGGCCGGGGGGTCTATGGCTACACCTTC
cdr3_aa: CASSPGGRGVYGYTF

j_call: TRBJ2-5
d_call: .
v_call: TRBV29-1
clone_size: few
cdr3_nt: TGCAGCGTTCAGACAGGCAATCAAGAGACCCAGTACTTC
cdr3_aa: CSVQTGNQETQYF

j_call: TRBJ2-5
d_call: .
v_call: TRBV4-1
clone_size: .
cdr3_nt: TGCGCCAGCAGCCAAGATCGGGAGACCCAGTACTTC
cdr3_aa: CASSQDRETQYF

j_call: TRBJ2-2
d_call: TRBD1
v_call: TRBV4-3
clone_size: .
cdr3_nt: TGCGCCAGCAGCCAATTGGACAGGGATAACGGGGAGCTGTTTTTT
cdr3_aa: CASSQLDRDNGELFF

j_call: TRBJ2-7
d_call: .
v_call: TRBV5-6
clone_size: .
cdr3_nt: TGTGCCAGCAGCTCCCCTTGGGGCAGAACCTACGAGCAGTACTTC
cdr3_aa: CASSSPWGRTYEQYF

j_call: TRBJ2-5
d_call: .
v_call: TRBV5-4
clone_size: few
cdr3_nt: TGTGCCAGCAGCTTAGGCGGGGGCGAAGAGACCCAGTACTTC
cdr3_aa: CASSLGGGEETQYF

j_call: TRBJ2-7
d_call: TRBD2
v_call: TRBV30
clone_size: few
cdr3_nt: TGTGCCTGCCAGACTAGCGGCTACGAGCAGTACTTC
cdr3_aa: CACQTSGYEQYF

j_call: TRBJ1-2
d_call: .
v_call: TRBV4-3
clone_size: few
cdr3_nt: TGCGCCAGCAGCCGGGGCCGTCCAGGGAACTATGGCTACACCTTC
cdr3_aa: CASSRGRPGNYGYTF

j_call: TRBJ2-3
d_call: .
v_call: TRBV4-1
clone_size: few
cdr3_nt: TGCGCCAGCAAGGATTGGCAGGGGCCTCGCCCAGATACGCAGTATTTT
cdr3_aa: CASKDWQGPRPDTQYF

j_call: TRBJ1-5
d_call: TRBD1
v_call: TRBV4-1
clone_size: .
cdr3_nt: TGCGCCAGCAGCCCAACAGGGGCTAGCAATCAGCCCCAGCATTTT
cdr3_aa: CASSPTGASNQPQHF

j_call: TRBJ1-4
d_call: TRBD1
v_call: TRBV30
clone_size: few
cdr3_nt: TGTGCCTGGAGTCCAATCGACAGGGATTCCGAAAAACTGTTTTTT
cdr3_aa: CAWSPIDRDSEKLFF

j_call: TRBJ1-2
d_call: .
v_call: TRBV4-3
clone_size: few
cdr3_nt: TGCGCCAGCAGCCAGGAGGGAGGGGGGGCTGGCTACACCTTC
cdr3_aa: CASSQEGGGAGYTF

j_call: TRBJ1-2
d_call: TRBD1
v_call: TRBV9
clone_size: .
cdr3_nt: TGTGCCAGCAGCCCCCGACAGGGGGTTAGCGATGGCTACACCTTC
cdr3_aa: CASSPRQGVSDGYTF